This T cell receptor (beta chain) was sequenced in a study of T cell responses to AZD1222 COVID-19 vaccine. In the study overall: Second doses were pooled across both intervals (about 4 or about 12 weeks).

In this sample, this clone turned up once. V was clipped by 8 bases and J by 0 bases; unmatched bases: 10. This CDR3 has 18 amino acids. The germline gives CDR1 LNHNV, CDR2 YYDKDF (reference sequence). The repertoire was sequenced with immunoSEQ multiplex PCR; TCRdb's copy has only in-frame clones and lacks some. The table lists about 140,000 clones, around 90% of them singletons, with around 5.1% in the top ten. This material consisted of peripheral blood, taken on day 0 of AZD1222 vaccination. This sequence joins TRBV15 and TRBJ1-6, with 10 bases that match TRBD1. The TCR comes from an adult in good health. The CDR3 DNA reads TGTGCCACCCGATTCGGGACAGGGGATACCTCCTATAATTCACCCCTCCACTTT. Its translation is CATRFGTGDTSYNSPLHF. Complete variable domain (other parts from reference TRBV15 and TRBJ1-6): DAMVIQNPRYQVTQFGKPVTLSCSQTLNHNVMYWYQQKSSQAPKLLFHYYDKDFNNEADTPDNFQSRRPNTSFCFLDIRSPGLGDTAMYLCATRFGTGDTSYNSPLHFGNGTRLTVT.